The 16 T cell receptor beta chains below come from one sample, sequenced in a study of T cells in Graves' hyperthyroidism and ophthalmopathy. TCR beta CDR3 regions were amplified from RNA. RT-PCR in the first round (using the HTBI primer set) targeted the TCR CDR3. TCRdb recomputed calls from the multiplex PCR reads with MiXCR, one row per CDR3 protein. The sample consists of about 340,000 distinct CDR3 sequences, 20% to 25% of them appearing once. The specimen sequenced was blood. The receptors here all came from a woman between 45 and 60 years old with Graves' hyperthyroidism.

This chain connects TRBV12-3 or TRBV12-4 to TRBJ1-5; D is perhaps TRBD1 (6 bases). V shed 0 bases and J shed 15 bases, with 15 bases lying between them. This CDR3 spans 13 amino acids. The CDR3 sequence: CASSLAPLPGAHF. CDR3 in DNA: TGTGCCAGCAGTTTAGCGCCCCTACCAGGGGCGCATTTT.

This clonotype was seen only a few times. This chain links TRBV20-1 with TRBJ1-1, with TRBD1 identical over 12 bases. J lost 0 bases, V lost 5 bases, and 4 bases had no gene match. The germline V gene encodes CDR1 DFQATT and CDR2 SNEGSKA (reference sequence). CDR3 length: 15 residues. In DNA form, the CDR3 reads TGCAGTGCTCGTGGGACAGGGGGCTTGAACACTGAAGCTTTCTTT. Its translation is CSARGTGGLNTEAFF.

This clonotype was counted many times. The rearrangement uses TRBV3-1 and TRBJ2-5, with unresolved D. Trimming left V 3 bases short and J 5 bases short, with 10 bases between. The CDR3 is 13 amino acids. Germline CDR1 is LGHDT and CDR2 is YNNKEL (reference sequence). CDR3 region: CASSHPGMETQYF. For the CDR3, the DNA is TGTGCCAGCAGCCACCCGGGTATGGAGACCCAGTACTTC.

Many counts were recorded for this clonotype. V gene TRBV7-9 combines with J gene TRBJ1-1; D gene uncertain. Germline V gene data show CDR1 as SEHNR and CDR2 as FQNEAQ (reference sequence). This CDR3 has 14 amino acids. The V gene lost 4 bases and the J gene lost 0 bases, with 9 bases spanning the gap. CDR3 in amino acids: CASSSGDLNTEAFF. DNA of the CDR3: TGTGCCAGCAGCTCGGGAGACCTGAACACTGAAGCTTTCTTT.

J is TRBJ2-1 and V is TRBV7-3; D is uncertain. V lost 5 bases and J 2 bases, leaving 10 bases between the germline ends. CDR3 length: 14 residues. Germline-derived CDR1 and CDR2 are SGHTA and FQGTGA. The CDR3 reads CASSITDAYNEQFF. CDR3 in DNA: TGTGCCAGCAGCATTACGGACGCCTACAATGAGCAGTTCTTC.

The chain recombines TRBV7-2 with TRBJ2-2; perhaps TRBD1 as D (5 bases). Germline V gives CDR1 SGHTA, CDR2 FQGNSA. The ends were cut back, 6 bases at V and 6 bases at J, with 11 bases in the middle. This CDR3 has 13 amino acids. CDR3 amino acids: CASSHEGAGELFF. CDR3 DNA: TGTGCCAGCAGTCACGAAGGGGCCGGGGAGCTGTTTTTT.

The chain uses TRBV4-1 and TRBJ2-1; TRBD1 agrees at 7 bases. The junction had 8 bases not matched to a gene; V was cut back by 6 bases and J by 9 bases. This CDR3 is built from 13 residues. Looked up from germline, CDR1 is MGHRA and CDR2 is YSYEKL. The DNA for the CDR3 is TGCGCCAGCAGGGAGACAGGGTCGAGTGAGCAGTTCTTC. Protein product: CASRETGSSEQFF.

This clonotype was detected only a few times. No conserved phenylalanine or tryptophan is present at the end of the CDR3, so a read error is the likely explanation. The chain has TRBV10-2 and TRBJ1-1, with no clear D. Germline CDR1 and CDR2: WSHSY and SAAADI. Trimming pared 4 bases from V and 2 bases from J, leaving 11 bases between. The CDR3 totals 14 residues. The CDR3 DNA sequence: TGCGCCAGCAGTGTGCAGGTGGGAAACACTGAAGCTTTCCTT. Its translation: CASSVQVGNTEAFL.

This chain links TRBV4-2 with TRBJ2-7; the D is unclear. Germline V lookup: CDR1 LGHNA, CDR2 YNFKEQ. V was pared by 0 bases and J by 2 bases, with 11 bases between. The CDR3 is made up of 15 amino acids. In DNA form, the CDR3 reads TGTGCCAGCAGCCAAGAAGCGTCCAGACCCTACGAGCAGTACTTC. Protein product: CASSQEASRPYEQYF.

This chain joins TRBV20-1 and TRBJ1-1; D remains unclear. From germline, CDR1 is DFQATT and CDR2 SNEGSKA (reference sequence). Trimming shortened V by 5 bases and J by 3 bases, and 10 bases separated the two germline ends. The CDR3 covers 12 residues. The CDR3 region is CSALGMDTEAFF. The CDR3 nucleotides are TGCAGTGCTCTAGGGATGGACACTGAAGCTTTCTTT.

This clonotype has at least ten counts. V gene TRBV5-1 combines with J gene TRBJ1-1; a weak D match, TRBD1 (6 bases). CDR1 and CDR2 from the germline V gene are SGHRS and YFSETQ. This CDR3 comprises 14 residues. V was clipped by 3 bases and J by 2 bases, with 11 bases between them. As DNA, the CDR3 is TGCGCCAGCAGCTCACTACAGGGAAACACTGAAGCTTTCTTT. Translating gives CASSSLQGNTEAFF.

There are a few counts of this clonotype. The J gene is TRBJ1-2, the V gene TRBV20-1; D is possibly TRBD1 (5 bases). Per germline, CDR1 DFQATT and CDR2 SNEGSKA (reference sequence). Trimming left V 6 bases short and J 4 bases short, with 21 bases between. The CDR3 contains 15 residues. CDR3 sequence reads: CSAPRPETVLYGYTF. The CDR3 DNA reads as TGCAGTGCCCCTAGACCCGAGACAGTACTCTATGGCTACACCTTC.

This clonotype was counted ten times or more. The chain links TRBV10-3 to TRBJ2-3; D is unclear. Trimming stripped 3 bases from V and 5 bases from J, with 3 bases between. The CDR3 loop spans 11 amino acids. Per the germline V gene, CDR1 is ENHRY and CDR2 is SYGVKD. CDR3 protein: CAISEKDTQYF. CDR3 sequence (DNA): TGTGCCATCAGTGAAAAAGATACGCAGTATTTT.

Many counts were recorded for this clonotype. This sequence joins TRBV28 and TRBJ1-2; D is unresolved. The CDR3 runs 15 residues. Germline CDR1 is MDHEN and CDR2 is SYDVKM. V was cut by 5 bases and J by 5 bases, with 18 bases left in between. The chain's CDR3 is CASSDRPRLFYGYTF. CDR3 nucleotides: TGTGCCAGCAGTGACCGGCCACGATTGTTTTATGGCTACACCTTC.

This clonotype has more than one count but fewer than ten. The rearrangement joins TRBV5-1 to TRBJ2-5; 9 bases are shared with TRBD2. This CDR3 comprises 16 residues. The ends lost 2 bases at V and 4 bases at J; junction bases unmatched: 9. Looked up from germline, CDR1 is SGHRS and CDR2 is YFSETQ. Here the CDR3 DNA reads TGCGCCAGCAGCTTACCCCTGGCGGGAGGGTCAGAGACCCAGTACTTC. Translated, it gives CASSLPLAGGSETQYF.

The chain employs TRBV27 and TRBJ1-2; 12 bases fit TRBD1. The CDR3 sequence is 15 residues long. Losses at the gene ends were 6 bases for V and 6 bases for J; bases not matched to a gene: 8. CDR1 is MNHEY and CDR2 is SMNVEV in the germline V gene (reference sequence). The CDR3 here is CASRAGTGGADGYTF. CDR3 in DNA: TGTGCCAGCAGAGCCGGGACAGGGGGCGCGGATGGCTACACCTTC.